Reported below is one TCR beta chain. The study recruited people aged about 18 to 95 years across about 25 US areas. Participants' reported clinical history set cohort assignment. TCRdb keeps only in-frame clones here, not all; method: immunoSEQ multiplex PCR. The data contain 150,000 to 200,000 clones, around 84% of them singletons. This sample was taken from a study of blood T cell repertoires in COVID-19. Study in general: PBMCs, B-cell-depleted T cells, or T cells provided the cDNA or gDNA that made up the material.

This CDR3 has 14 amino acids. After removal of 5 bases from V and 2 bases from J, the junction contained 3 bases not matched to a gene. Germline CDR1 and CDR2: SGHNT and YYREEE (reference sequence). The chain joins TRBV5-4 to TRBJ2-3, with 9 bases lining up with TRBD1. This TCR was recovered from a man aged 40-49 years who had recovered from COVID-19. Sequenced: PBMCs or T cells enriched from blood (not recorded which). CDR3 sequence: CASRGTGNTDTQYF. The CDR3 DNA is TGTGCCAGCAGGGGGACAGGGAACACAGATACGCAGTATTTT.